Following are 26 T cell receptor beta chains from one sample sequenced in a study of shared clonotypes between healthy human individuals. The protocol was immunoSEQ multiplex PCR, while the TCRdb copy is restricted to in-frame clones and leaves out a portion. This table has more than 450,000 clones, 60% to 85% appearing once. The sample comprised PBMCs. These receptors were taken from a woman between 40 and 50 years old in good health. Some clones in this sample may be carry-over from other donors' samples.

This clone turned up a few times. V and J are TRBV7-8 and TRBJ1-1; TRBD1 might be the D (5 bases). V lost 5 bases to trimming and J lost 5 bases, with 18 bases between them. The CDR3 totals 15 residues. Germline assignment: CDR1 SGHVS and CDR2 FQNEAQ. The CDR3, as DNA: TGTGCCAGCAGCCAGGGTAGGGCGGTAAGGACTGAAGCTTTCTTT. Its protein is CASSQGRAVRTEAFF.

This clone was seen only a few times. V gene TRBV7-2 combines with J gene TRBJ2-1; D possibly corresponds to TRBD2 (6 bases). The CDR3 runs to 15 residues. Per the germline V gene, CDR1 is SGHTA and CDR2 is FQGNSA. Deletions cut 0 bases from V and 6 bases from J, with 12 bases between. This chain's CDR3 is CASSLAAGLTNEQFF. CDR3 in DNA: TGTGCCAGCAGCTTAGCCGCGGGATTAACCAATGAGCAGTTCTTC.

This clone was seen a single time. The rearrangement links TRBV7-3 to TRBJ2-1; D unclear. This CDR3 is 15 amino acids long. Germline values: CDR1 SGHTA, CDR2 FQGTGA. Trimming shortened V by 2 bases and J by 4 bases, and 12 bases separated the two germline ends. The CDR3 nucleotides are TGTGCCAGCAGCTTAGGATCGAGCCATTACAATGAGCAGTTCTTC. This encodes CASSLGSSHYNEQFF. The entire variable domain, with the rest obtained from reference TRBV7-3 and TRBJ2-1, is as follows: GAGVSQTPSNKVTEKGKYVELRCDPISGHTALYWYRQSLGQGPEFLIYFQGTGAADDSGLPNDRFFAVRPEGSVSTLKIQRTERGDSAVYLCASSLGSSHYNEQFFGPGTRLTVL.

This clone was counted a single time. CDR3 sequence reads: CASSEAGGSTDTQYF. The CDR3 DNA follows: TGTGCCAGCAGTGAAGCTGGCGGTAGCACAGATACGCAGTATTTT. This sequence joins TRBV6-1 and TRBJ2-3; D is uncertain. V was cut by 0 bases and J by 0 bases, with 7 bases left in between. The CDR3 runs to 15 residues. Per germline, CDR1 MNHNS and CDR2 SASEGT.

The rearrangement uses TRBV28 and TRBJ2-5, with 11 bases identical to TRBD2. The CDR3 spans 15 residues. CDR1 MDHEN and CDR2 SYDVKM come from the germline V gene. The junction had 6 bases not matched to a gene; V was cut back by 4 bases and J by 5 bases. CDR3 amino acids: CASSSLLAGGETQYF. DNA for the CDR3: TGTGCCAGCAGTTCTCTTCTAGCGGGAGGCGAGACCCAGTACTTC.

This clone has only a few counts. The chain joins TRBV10-2 to TRBJ2-3; 10 positions match TRBD2. V dropped 3 bases and J dropped 8; count of bases not matched to a gene: 8. Germline lookup yields CDR1 WSHSY and CDR2 SAAADI. This CDR3 region has 15 residues. CDR3 residues: CASSEPAGGIGTQYF. CDR3 DNA sequence: TGCGCCAGCAGTGAACCAGCGGGAGGGATTGGTACGCAGTATTTT.

The J gene is TRBJ2-7, the V gene TRBV2, with a tentative D call TRBD2 (6 bases). This CDR3 has 14 residues. The germline V gene encodes CDR1 SNHLY and CDR2 FYNNEI. With 7 bases removed from V and 4 bases from J, the gap between germline ends came to 17 bases. CDR3 nucleotides: TGTGCCAGCATCAGCCAGTCTGGGACTTACGAGCAGTACTTC. Translating it yields CASISQSGTYEQYF. Filled out from reference TRBV2 and TRBJ2-7, the complete variable domain reads EPEVTQTPSHQVTQMGQEVILRCVPISNHLYFYWYRQILGQKVEFLVSFYNNEISEKSEIFDDQFSVERPDGSNFTLKIRSTKLEDSAMYFCASISQSGTYEQYFGPGTRLTVT.

This clone has more than one count but fewer than ten. The rearrangement joins TRBV7-2 to TRBJ2-6; D is uncertain. The CDR3 has 16 amino acids. Trimming took 3 bases from V and 2 from J, leaving 11 bases between them. In germline, CDR1 is SGHTA, CDR2 FQGNSA. CDR3 in DNA: TGTGCCAGCAGCTTTATGTCAGGCGCTGGGGCCAACGTCCTGACTTTC. Translating it yields CASSFMSGAGANVLTF.

V usage is TRBV7-2 and J usage is TRBJ2-3, with D unclear. The V gene's germline CDR1 is SGHTA and CDR2 FQGNSA. The CDR3 runs to 14 residues. Trimming took off 1 base at V and 2 bases at J, with 7 bases between the two ends. Here the CDR3 reads CASSLDLNTDTQYF. The CDR3 DNA reads TGTGCCAGCAGCTTAGACCTAAACACAGATACGCAGTATTTT.

The chain uses TRBV7-8 and TRBJ2-5; TRBD1 is a possible D gene (7 bases). V lost 5 bases and J lost 5, with 18 bases in between. This CDR3 spans 15 amino acids. Looked up from germline, CDR1 is SGHVS and CDR2 is FQNEAQ. This CDR3 reads CASSQGGVPTETQYF. The DNA for the CDR3 is TGTGCCAGCAGCCAGGGGGGAGTCCCCACGGAGACCCAGTACTTC.

The chain couples TRBV7-6 to TRBJ2-1; TRBD2 matches at 9 bases. With V trimmed by 0 bases and J by 8 bases, 8 bases remained unmatched. CDR3 size: 16 residues. In germline, CDR1 is SGHVS, CDR2 FNYEAQ. The CDR3 DNA reads as TGTGCCAGCAGCTTAGCGGGCGGACTAGCGCGGGATGAGCAGTTCTTC. Its protein is CASSLAGGLARDEQFF.

V is TRBV7-8 and J is TRBJ1-4; 7 bases map to TRBD1. V shed 6 bases, J shed 6 bases, and the junction held 7 bases outside the gene matches. Germline values: CDR1 SGHVS, CDR2 FQNEAQ. The CDR3 extends over 14 amino acids. CDR3 sequence: CASSYRQGYEKLFF. The CDR3 coding sequence is TGTGCCAGCAGTTACCGACAGGGTTATGAAAAACTGTTTTTT. Combining the CDR3 with reference TRBV7-8 and TRBJ1-4 gives the whole variable domain GAGVSQSPRYKVAKRGQDVALRCDPISGHVSLFWYQQALGQGPEFLTYFQNEAQLDKSGLPSDRFFAERPEGSVSTLKIQRTQQEDSAVYLCASSYRQGYEKLFFGSGTQLSVL.

The V call is TRBV6-5, the J call TRBJ2-7, with D hard to call. CDR3 length: 14 residues. V was pared by 0 bases and J by 6 bases, with 12 bases between. Per the germline V gene, CDR1 is MNHEY and CDR2 is SVGAGI. CDR3 DNA sequence: TGTGCCAGCAGTTACTCGATCGTAGGGCGCGAGCAGTACTTC. It translates to CASSYSIVGREQYF.

The V gene is TRBV7-8, the J gene TRBJ1-5; no definite D call. Per the germline V gene, CDR1 is SGHVS and CDR2 is FQNEAQ. This CDR3 is built from 15 residues. Between the trimmed V and J ends, which lost 5 bases and 2 bases, there was a span of 13 bases. Here the CDR3 reads CASSSRPYGNQPQHF. DNA for the CDR3: TGTGCCAGCAGCAGCCGTCCCTATGGCAATCAGCCCCAGCATTTT.

J is TRBJ1-1 and V is TRBV5-4; 7 bases fit TRBD1. The CDR3 loop spans 15 amino acids. Germline V gene lookup returns CDR1 SGHNT and CDR2 YYREEE (reference sequence). Trimming took 0 bases from V and 3 from J; bases not matched to a gene: 5. CDR3 bases: TGTGCCAGCAGCTTGGGAGGGACAGTCGACACTGAAGCTTTCTTT. Its protein product is CASSLGGTVDTEAFF.

This clone showed up just once. The V gene is TRBV30, the J gene TRBJ2-7; 8 bases map to TRBD1. This CDR3 is 11 amino acids long. Losses at the gene ends were 4 bases for V and 5 bases for J; bases not matched to a gene: 1. Germline V gene sequence: CDR1 GTSNPN, CDR2 SVGIG (reference sequence). The CDR3 DNA reads as TGTGCCTGGACAGGGGGCCACGAGCAGTACTTC. This translates into CAWTGGHEQYF.

This clone was detected only a few times. This chain connects TRBV28 to TRBJ1-1; 8 nucleotides line up with TRBD1. The CDR3 runs 18 residues. CDR1 is MDHEN, CDR2 SYDVKM, per germline. V shed 1 base, J shed 0 bases, and the junction held 10 bases outside the gene matches. The CDR3 loop is CASSLYISADRVNTEAFF. The DNA of the CDR3 is TGTGCCAGCAGTTTATATATTTCGGCGGACAGGGTGAACACTGAAGCTTTCTTT.

The chain uses TRBV18 and TRBJ2-6; no firm D call. Germline CDR1 is KGHSH and CDR2 is LQKENI. CDR3 size: 15 residues. The V gene lost 5 bases and the J gene lost 2 bases, with 10 bases spanning the gap. CDR3 DNA sequence: TGTGCCAGCTCAACTGGGCCGGCTGGGGCCAACGTCCTGACTTTC. Translating it yields CASSTGPAGANVLTF.

This chain connects TRBV28 to TRBJ2-1, with 16 bases aligning to TRBD2. This CDR3 contains 20 residues. The V and J ends lost 4 bases and 7 bases, in that order; junction bases with no gene match: 16. CDR1 MDHEN and CDR2 SYDVKM come from the germline V gene. The chain's CDR3 is CASSSPYRSGTSGRANEQFF. In DNA form, the CDR3 reads TGTGCCAGCAGTTCCCCTTACCGATCCGGGACTAGCGGGAGGGCGAATGAGCAGTTCTTC.

J is TRBJ1-2 and V is TRBV2; TRBD1 agrees at 11 bases. The germline CDR1 and CDR2 sequences are SNHLY and FYNNEI. The V and J ends lost 5 bases and 7 bases, in that order; junction bases with no gene match: 6. The CDR3 spans 14 residues. The CDR3 here is CASSFGQGAAGYTF. CDR3 bases: TGTGCCAGCAGTTTCGGACAGGGGGCAGCTGGCTACACCTTC.

The CDR3 region is CASSQEPPPKGTVNYGYTF. In nucleotides, the CDR3 is TGCGCCAGCAGCCAAGAACCTCCACCCAAGGGGACGGTGAACTATGGCTACACCTTC. The V and J genes are TRBV4-1 and TRBJ1-2; D may be TRBD1 (5 bases). Germline V lookup: CDR1 MGHRA, CDR2 YSYEKL. V was shortened by 0 bases and J by 2 bases, with 22 bases between the two germline ends. This CDR3 comprises 19 residues.

The chain recombines TRBV9 with TRBJ2-7, with TRBD2 identical over 11 bases. CDR1 and CDR2 (germline): SGDLS, YYNGEE. This CDR3 has 16 residues. The V segment lost 4 bases and the J segment 0 bases; nucleotides outside the gene matches: 6. In nucleotides, the CDR3 is TGTGCCAGCAGCCCAGGACTAGCGGGTAGCTCCTACGAGCAGTACTTC. This translates into CASSPGLAGSSYEQYF. Together with reference TRBV9 and TRBJ2-7, the CDR3 gives the full variable domain: DSGVTQTPKHLITATGQRVTLRCSPRSGDLSVYWYQQSLDQGLQFLIQYYNGEERAKGNILERFSAQQFPDLHSELNLSSLELGDSALYFCASSPGLAGSSYEQYFGPGTRLTVT.

The rearrangement uses TRBV9 and TRBJ1-3, with a weak D call TRBD1 (5 bases). Looked up from germline, CDR1 is SGDLS and CDR2 is YYNGEE. The V end was cut by 4 bases, the J end by 3 bases, with 14 bases between. The CDR3 totals 15 residues. The CDR3 DNA sequence: TGTGCCAGCAGCCCCAGGGTCAGTAGTGGAAACACCATATATTTT. Its translation: CASSPRVSSGNTIYF.

This clone showed up just a few times. The chain links TRBV7-2 to TRBJ2-3; D tentatively fits TRBD1 or TRBD2 (5 bases each). V lost 0 bases and J lost 4, with 8 bases in between. CDR3 length equals 14 residues. Germline values: CDR1 SGHTA, CDR2 FQGNSA. The CDR3, as DNA: TGTGCCAGCAGCTTAGCGAGAGGGGCAGATACGCAGTATTTT. Translation gives CASSLARGADTQYF.

The genes are TRBV7-3 and TRBJ2-7; 9 bases line up with TRBD2. In germline, CDR1 is SGHTA, CDR2 FQGTGA. V was pared by 3 bases and J by 1 base, with 1 base of the junction left unmatched. The CDR3 runs 14 residues. The chain's CDR3 is CASSFSGSSYEQYF. The CDR3 DNA is TGTGCCAGCAGCTTTAGCGGGAGTTCCTACGAGCAGTACTTC.

The rearrangement uses TRBV5-1 and TRBJ1-2, with TRBD1 matching over 7 bases. This CDR3 has 15 amino acids. Per the germline V gene, CDR1 is SGHRS and CDR2 is YFSETQ. Trimming cost V 4 bases and J 3 bases; bases outside gene matches: 9. As DNA, the CDR3 is TGCGCCAGCAGCAAAAACGACAGGGTTTACTATGGCTACACCTTC. Protein product: CASSKNDRVYYGYTF.